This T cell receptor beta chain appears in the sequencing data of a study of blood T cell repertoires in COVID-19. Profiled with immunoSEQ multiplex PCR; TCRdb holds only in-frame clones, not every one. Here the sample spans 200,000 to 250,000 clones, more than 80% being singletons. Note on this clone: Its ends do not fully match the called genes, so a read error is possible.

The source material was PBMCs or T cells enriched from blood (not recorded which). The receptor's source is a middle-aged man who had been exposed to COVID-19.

The DNA of the CDR3 is TGTGCCAGCAGCCAAGTGTCTCAGCGTTTAGACTTC. Its protein is CASSQVSQRLDF. This chain joins TRBV3-1 (or the pseudogene TRBV3-2) and TRBJ2-7, with D hard to call. Germline CDR1 and CDR2: LGHDT and YNNKEL (reference sequence). The CDR3 is made up of 12 amino acids.